Following are 29 T cell receptor beta chains from one sample sequenced in a study of OX40 agonist ivuxolimab in advanced cancers. Library prep was done by the immunoSEQ multiplex PCR assay. TCRdb re-hosts the immuneACCESS table, in-frame sequences only. Its copies lack some clones; in the studies checked, an unresolved V gene accounts for under half of them, and the cause for the rest is not known. For this sample the table gives around 79,000 clones, of which more than 70% were detected only once. The top ten constitute approximately 0.8% of the sample. The sample in question was CD4+ or CD8+ T cells sorted from blood, obtained in a trial of the OX40 agonist ivuxolimab. The receptors were gathered from an adult with an advanced solid tumor such as melanoma, head and neck, liver or kidney cancer.

Only a few counts were recorded for this clone. At the DNA level, this CDR3 is encoded by other sequences in the same sample as well. This chain connects TRBV29-1 to TRBJ2-3; 15 positions match TRBD2. This CDR3 is built from 15 residues. Trimming at V came to 6 bases and at J to 0 bases, leaving 1 base not matched to a gene. Per the germline V gene, CDR1 is SQVTM and CDR2 is ANQGSEA. The CDR3 reads CSVGTSGGSTDTQYF. CDR3 DNA: TGCAGCGTAGGGACTAGCGGGGGGAGCACAGATACGCAGTATTTT.

This rearrangement joins TRBV18 to TRBJ2-7, with TRBD2 identical over 7 bases. From germline, CDR1 is KGHSH and CDR2 LQKENI. This CDR3 is 15 amino acids long. Trimming at V came to 4 bases and at J to 2 bases, leaving 8 bases not matched to a gene. In DNA form, the CDR3 reads TGTGCCAGCTCACGTTTAGCGGGTACCCCCTACGAGCAGTACTTC. Its protein is CASSRLAGTPYEQYF.

The V call is TRBV19, the J call TRBJ1-5; D uncertain. Trimming removed 1 base at V and 2 bases at J, with 3 bases between. Looked up from germline, CDR1 is LNHDA and CDR2 is SQIVND (reference sequence). The CDR3 has 13 residues. DNA for the CDR3: TGTGCCAGTAGTATAGTAGGCAATCAGCCCCAGCATTTT. Translating gives CASSIVGNQPQHF.

The chain joins TRBV5-6 to TRBJ1-1; 11 bases agree with TRBD1. V dropped 3 bases and J dropped 3; count of bases not matched to a gene: 1. There are 14 residues in the CDR3. In germline, CDR1 is SGHDT, CDR2 YYEEEE. Here the CDR3 DNA reads TGTGCCAGCAGCTGGGGACAGGGGGACACTGAAGCTTTCTTT. This encodes CASSWGQGDTEAFF.

V is TRBV19 and J is TRBJ2-3; D is possibly TRBD1 (7 bases). The CDR3 consists of 13 residues. The germline CDR1 and CDR2 sequences are LNHDA and SQIVND (reference sequence). Trimming left V 11 bases short and J 9 bases short, with 21 bases between. CDR3: CARQGGGVATQYF. The CDR3 DNA reads TGTGCCCGCCAGGGGGGCGGGGTGGCCACGCAGTATTTT.

The chain combines TRBV27 with TRBJ1-6; D ambiguous. Trimming removed 3 bases from V and 0 bases from J, with 9 bases in between. The germline V gene has CDR1 MNHEY and CDR2 SMNVEV (reference sequence). The CDR3 runs to 16 residues. CDR3 coding DNA: TGTGCCAGCAGTTTGATCTCGAGCTCCTATAATTCACCCCTCCACTTT. The encoded protein is CASSLISSSYNSPLHF.

V usage is TRBV29-1 and J usage is TRBJ2-7, with 7 bases matching TRBD2. Trimming took 4 bases from V and 4 from J; bases not matched to a gene: 4. Germline lookup yields CDR1 SQVTM and CDR2 ANQGSEA. This CDR3 is built from 12 residues. This chain's CDR3 is CSVGVSGYEQYF. Written as DNA, the CDR3 is TGCAGCGTTGGGGTTAGCGGGTACGAGCAGTACTTC.

The chain employs TRBV11-2 and TRBJ1-4, with a tentative D call TRBD1 (6 bases). The length of the CDR3 is 17 residues. Germline values: CDR1 SGHAT, CDR2 FQNNGV. The V gene lost 5 bases and the J gene lost 4 bases, with 20 bases spanning the gap. This CDR3 reads CASSTGAQGGSNEKLFF. DNA of the CDR3: TGTGCCAGCAGCACCGGGGCACAGGGTGGGAGTAATGAAAAACTGTTTTTT.

This clone was detected once. The rearrangement links TRBV4-1 to TRBJ2-5; 7 bases match TRBD1. Germline assignment: CDR1 MGHRA and CDR2 YSYEKL. This CDR3 is 17 amino acids long. J was trimmed by 1 base and V by 4 bases; bases with no gene match: 12. This chain's CDR3 is CASSPSRDSIFQETQYF. Here the CDR3 DNA reads TGCGCCAGCAGCCCGTCCCGGGACAGCATCTTCCAAGAGACCCAGTACTTC.

The DNA for the CDR3 is TGTGCCACCTTGGAGGGGTATTTACAAAACACCATATATTTT. It encodes CATLEGYLQNTIYF. The chain links TRBV28 to TRBJ1-3; D might be TRBD1 (5 bases). The CDR3 spans 14 residues. Between the trimmed V and J ends, which lost 10 bases and 6 bases, there was a span of 19 bases. From germline, CDR1 is MDHEN and CDR2 SYDVKM.

The V and J genes are TRBV6-1 and TRBJ1-3; D remains unclear. The CDR3 is 14 amino acids. V was clipped by 8 bases and J by 0 bases, with 11 bases between them. From germline, CDR1 is MNHNS and CDR2 SASEGT. The CDR3 DNA is TGTGCCAGCCTCCCAACACACTCTGGAAACACCATATATTTT. Residues: CASLPTHSGNTIYF.

The chain employs TRBV2 and TRBJ1-6; 7 bases fit TRBD1. Trimming took 6 bases from V and 9 from J; bases not matched to a gene: 8. CDR3 length: 14 amino acids. Germline values: CDR1 SNHLY, CDR2 FYNNEI. This CDR3 is CASRETGRVSPLHF. DNA for the CDR3: TGTGCCAGCAGGGAGACAGGGAGGGTTTCACCCCTCCACTTT.

CDR3 sequence reads: CASSDRRVNSPLHF. The CDR3 bases are TGTGCCAGCAGTGATCGACGGGTGAATTCACCCCTCCACTTT. The chain uses TRBV5-6 and TRBJ1-6; D unresolved. Between the trimmed V and J ends, which lost 5 bases and 7 bases, there was a span of 13 bases. The length of the CDR3 is 14 residues. The V gene's germline CDR1 is SGHDT and CDR2 YYEEEE.

Points on this clone: Sequence at one end of the junction differs from germline and may be a read error. This chain links TRBV4-1 with TRBJ2-2; D is unclear. Germline assignment: CDR1 MGHRA and CDR2 YSYEKL. The CDR3 extends over 16 amino acids. CDR3 amino acids: CASTQDRLLGTGELFF. CDR3 sequence (DNA): TGCGCCAGCACCCAAGATCGTCTCCTGGGCACCGGGGAGCTGTTTTTT.

The chain carries TRBV6-1 and TRBJ2-7; TRBD1 matches at 10 bases. The CDR3 contains 15 residues. The junction had 7 bases not matched to a gene; V was cut back by 2 bases and J by 6 bases. In germline, CDR1 is MNHNS, CDR2 SASEGT. CDR3 DNA sequence: TGTGCCAGCAGTGAATCTTGGACAGGGGGTAGCGAGCAGTACTTC. Translated: CASSESWTGGSEQYF.

The rearrangement links TRBV6-5 to TRBJ2-2, with 8 bases matching TRBD2. The CDR3 contains 15 residues. CDR1 and CDR2 from the germline V gene are MNHEY and SVGAGI. With 8 bases clipped from V and 1 base from J, the junction kept 6 bases outside the gene matches. In nucleotides, the CDR3 is TGTGCCAGCGCAGCGGGGGAACAGAACACCGGGGAGCTGTTTTTT. Translating it yields CASAAGEQNTGELFF.

The chain uses TRBV4-1 and TRBJ2-3, with D tentatively TRBD1 or TRBD2 (6 bases each). Looked up from germline, CDR1 is MGHRA and CDR2 is YSYEKL. V gave up 10 bases and J gave up 4 bases, with 18 bases separating them. CDR3 length: 14 amino acids. CDR3 DNA sequence: TGCGCCACCTCCCGGACGGGGGCGTCAGATACGCAGTATTTT. This sequence encodes CATSRTGASDTQYF.

V gene TRBV5-1 combines with J gene TRBJ1-1; TRBD1 matches at 9 bases. This CDR3 contains 15 residues. Per germline, CDR1 SGHRS and CDR2 YFSETQ. V shed 4 bases, J shed 5 bases, and the junction held 9 bases outside the gene matches. The CDR3 loop is CASSLTGTGRTEAFF. In nucleotides, the CDR3 is TGCGCCAGCAGCCTAACCGGGACAGGGCGGACTGAAGCTTTCTTT.

The CDR3 bases are TGTGCCAGCAGTGAGCAGGGTACTGAAGCTTTCTTT. Protein: CASSEQGTEAFF. This chain joins TRBV2 and TRBJ1-1, with TRBD1 as a possible D gene (5 bases). The CDR3 runs 12 residues. In germline, CDR1 is SNHLY, CDR2 FYNNEI. V shed 3 bases and J shed 5 bases, with 7 bases lying between them.

This clone has a handful of counts. V and J are TRBV6-6 and TRBJ1-1; the D is unclear. Germline V gives CDR1 MNHNY, CDR2 SVGAGI (reference sequence). With 6 bases removed from V and 1 base from J, the gap between germline ends came to 3 bases. The CDR3 runs to 11 residues. The CDR3 DNA sequence: TGTGCCAGCAGACAGAACACTGAAGCTTTCTTT. Its translation: CASRQNTEAFF.

The V gene is TRBV30, the J gene TRBJ1-4, with D hard to call. With 4 bases removed from V and 5 bases from J, the gap between germline ends came to 14 bases. CDR3 size: 14 residues. Looked up from germline, CDR1 is GTSNPN and CDR2 is SVGIG (reference sequence). The CDR3 sequence: CAWIQNGLNEKLFF. CDR3 nucleotide sequence: TGTGCCTGGATTCAAAACGGCCTCAATGAAAAACTGTTTTTT.

The chain uses TRBV2 and TRBJ1-4, with 12 bases fitting TRBD1. Germline-derived CDR1 and CDR2 are SNHLY and FYNNEI. Germline trimming cut 7 bases from V and 4 bases from J; bases unmatched to any gene: 7. This CDR3 is built from 16 residues. CDR3 amino acids: CASKGQGASSNEKLFF. DNA for the CDR3: TGTGCCAGCAAGGGACAGGGGGCATCGAGTAATGAAAAACTGTTTTTT.

The V and J genes are TRBV7-8 and TRBJ1-5; D uncertain. Trimming cost V 5 bases and J 7 bases, with 9 bases left between them. This CDR3 comprises 12 residues. Germline V lookup: CDR1 SGHVS, CDR2 FQNEAQ. The CDR3 sequence: CASSVGSQPQHF. The CDR3 DNA follows: TGTGCCAGCAGCGTAGGGAGCCAGCCCCAGCATTTT.

The genes are TRBV11-2 and TRBJ2-1, with TRBD2 matching over 9 bases. The CDR3 has 17 residues. V gave up 1 base and J gave up 6 bases; unmatched junction bases: 10. CDR1 and CDR2 (germline): SGHAT, FQNNGV. The CDR3 DNA reads TGTGCCAGCAGCTTAGTTGGGGGACTAGCATCGGGCAATGAGCAGTTCTTC. Protein sequence: CASSLVGGLASGNEQFF. Variable domain in full (rest from reference TRBV11-2 and TRBJ2-1): EAGVAQSPRYKIIEKRQSVAFWCNPISGHATLYWYQQILGQGPKLLIQFQNNGVVDDSQLPKDRFSAERLKGVDSTLKIQPAKLEDSAVYLCASSLVGGLASGNEQFFGPGTRLTVL.

This clone ranks as medium-sized. V and J are TRBV7-3 and TRBJ2-1; TRBD2 is a possible D gene (6 bases). Germline CDR1 and CDR2: SGHTA and FQGTGA. V gave up 5 bases and J gave up 13 bases, with 18 bases separating them. The CDR3 is 13 amino acids. CDR3 nucleotide sequence: TGTGCCAGCAGCCCCGCCCCAACTAGCACACAGTTCTTC. This gives the protein CASSPAPTSTQFF.

The V gene is TRBV5-4, the J gene TRBJ2-3; no clear D gene. Trimming took 0 bases from V and 5 from J, leaving 1 base between them. The CDR3 length is 11 residues. Germline CDR1 reads SGHNT; CDR2 reads YYREEE (reference sequence). The CDR3 loop reads CASSLGDTQYF. CDR3 bases: TGTGCCAGCAGCTTGGGAGATACGCAGTATTTT.

J is TRBJ2-2 and V is TRBV29-1, with TRBD1 identical over 7 bases. Germline lookup yields CDR1 SQVTM and CDR2 ANQGSEA. Trimming took 7 bases from V and 5 from J; bases not matched to a gene: 4. The CDR3 contains 12 residues. The DNA of the CDR3 is TGCAGCGCTCTACAGGGGACCGGGGAGCTGTTTTTT. Protein sequence: CSALQGTGELFF.

The chain combines TRBV6-5 with TRBJ1-5; TRBD1 matches at 7 bases. Per germline, CDR1 MNHEY and CDR2 SVGAGI. This CDR3 is 15 amino acids long. Germline trimming cut 5 bases from V and 1 base from J; bases unmatched to any gene: 5. CDR3 amino acids: CASSRQGISNQPQHF. For the CDR3, the DNA is TGTGCCAGCAGTCGACAGGGCATCAGCAATCAGCCCCAGCATTTT.

The chain uses TRBV19 and TRBJ2-5; perhaps TRBD2 as D (5 bases). The CDR3 consists of 12 residues. Looked up from germline, CDR1 is LNHDA and CDR2 is SQIVND (reference sequence). Trimming shortened V by 7 bases and J by 5 bases, and 11 bases separated the two germline ends. CDR3 in DNA: TGTGCCAGTAATCGGGGATCGGAGACCCAGTACTTC. This codes for CASNRGSETQYF.